Presented here are 11 T cell receptor beta chains from one specimen sequenced in a study of cytomegalovirus exposure and HLA in healthy donors (dated by TCRdb to about 2017). Libraries were constructed by the immunoSEQ multiplex PCR assay. A mixture of 60 forward primers for TCR Vbeta segments and 13 reverse primers for TCR Jbeta segments was used in the multiplex PCR. TCRdb took over this immuneACCESS table, retaining in-frame rearrangements with V and J assigned. Such tables are incomplete; in checked studies, under half of the missing clones stem from an unresolved V gene, and the remainder is unexplained. This sample is represented by some 150,000 clones; over 75% of them were singletons. The top ten clones comprise around 6.2% of the sample. Sequenced material: PBMCs. The receptor set was obtained from a man aged 25 to 40 in good health and CMV-seropositive.

V gene TRBV27 combines with J gene TRBJ2-1; the match to TRBD1 covers 7 bases. There are 14 residues in the CDR3. V was clipped by 2 bases and J by 4 bases; unmatched bases: 2. Germline V gene sequence: CDR1 MNHEY, CDR2 SMNVEV (reference sequence). CDR3: CASSLGTDYNEQFF. DNA of the CDR3: TGTGCCAGCAGTTTAGGGACAGATTACAATGAGCAGTTCTTC.

This clone came up a few times. This sequence joins TRBV18 and TRBJ2-7; weak D call: TRBD2 (5 bases). The V end lost 6 bases, the J end lost 3 bases, and 15 bases lay between the germline ends. Germline V CDR1 and CDR2: KGHSH, LQKENI. This CDR3 is 14 amino acids long. CDR3 bases: TGTGCCAGCTCCATCCCGGAGGATAGCTACGAGCAGTACTTC. Protein: CASSIPEDSYEQYF. Complete variable domain (other parts from reference TRBV18 and TRBJ2-7): NAGVMQNPRHLVRRRGQEARLRCSPMKGHSHVYWYRQLPEEGLKFMVYLQKENIIDESGMPKERFSAEFPKEGPSILRIQQVVRGDSAAYFCASSIPEDSYEQYFGPGTRLTVT.

This chain joins TRBV5-4 and TRBJ1-1, with D perhaps matching TRBD1 (5 bases). Germline V gives CDR1 SGHNT, CDR2 YYREEE (reference sequence). Trimming pared 2 bases from V and 0 bases from J, leaving 5 bases between. The CDR3 length is 13 residues. The CDR3 here is CASSFRVNTEAFF. The CDR3 region has the DNA TGTGCCAGCAGCTTCAGGGTGAACACTGAAGCTTTCTTT.

The V call is TRBV27, the J call TRBJ2-3, with 12 bases fitting TRBD2. This CDR3 spans 16 amino acids. V was pared by 7 bases and J by 4 bases, with 9 bases of the junction left unmatched. The germline V gene encodes CDR1 MNHEY and CDR2 SMNVEV (reference sequence). The CDR3 loop is CASTRGGLAGSDTQYF. The DNA for the CDR3 is TGTGCCAGCACACGTGGGGGACTAGCGGGCTCAGATACGCAGTATTTT.

V and J are TRBV18 and TRBJ2-5; weak D call: TRBD2 (6 bases). Germline loops: CDR1 KGHSH, CDR2 LQKENI. CDR3 length: 15 amino acids. V dropped 2 bases and J dropped 5 bases, with 15 bases sitting between them. DNA for the CDR3: TGTGCCAGCTCACCAGTACGACTAGGGGCGGAGACCCAGTACTTC. Amino acid sequence: CASSPVRLGAETQYF.

This clone has only a few counts. The chain carries TRBV7-6 and TRBJ2-1; 12 positions agree with TRBD2. The CDR3 has 16 residues. Germline V gene sequence: CDR1 SGHVS, CDR2 FNYEAQ. With 2 bases clipped from V and 7 bases from J, the junction kept 6 bases outside the gene matches. The CDR3 nucleotides read TGTGCCAGCAGCTTAAACCTAGCGGGGGGGCAGAATGAGCAGTTCTTC. Translated: CASSLNLAGGQNEQFF.

This clone was counted once. The junction and the germline gene differ at one end; a read error may be behind it. CDR3 sequence (DNA): TGTTCCAGCAGCTTCGGGGGGACTAATTCACCCCTCCACTTT. Its translation: CSSSFGGTNSPLHF. The gene calls are TRBV7-9 and TRBJ1-6; D perhaps matches TRBD1 (5 bases). Germline values: CDR1 SEHNR, CDR2 FQNEAQ (reference sequence). The CDR3 has 14 residues.

V gene TRBV6-4 combines with J gene TRBJ2-3; TRBD2 matches 8 bases. The CDR3 runs to 15 residues. Germline CDR1 MRHNA, CDR2 SNTAGT. J gave up 6 bases and V 6 bases, and 11 bases lay outside the gene matches. CDR3 amino acids: CASSPSAGGVDTQYF. The CDR3 region has the DNA TGTGCCAGCAGCCCTTCGGCGGGGGGCGTGGATACGCAGTATTTT.

This chain connects TRBV5-4 to TRBJ2-2, with 12 bases fitting TRBD2. In germline, CDR1 is SGHNT, CDR2 YYREEE (reference sequence). The CDR3 has 16 residues. J gave up 0 bases and V 4 bases, and 1 base lay outside the gene matches. The CDR3 region is CASSRTSGANTGELFF. DNA of the CDR3: TGTGCCAGCAGCCGGACTAGCGGGGCGAACACCGGGGAGCTGTTTTTT.

This clone was observed a single time. For the CDR3, the DNA is TGCGCCAGCAGCCAAGATCGGTGGACTAATGAAAAACTGTTTTTT. Residues: CASSQDRWTNEKLFF. This chain links TRBV4-1 with TRBJ1-4; D gene uncertain. V was clipped by 0 bases and J by 2 bases, with 7 bases between them. The CDR3 is 15 residues long. CDR1 is MGHRA and CDR2 is YSYEKL in the germline V gene.

The V and J genes are TRBV18 and TRBJ1-1; D not certain. The germline V gene encodes CDR1 KGHSH and CDR2 LQKENI. The CDR3 loop spans 14 amino acids. V lost 3 bases, J lost 4 bases, and 12 bases lay in between. CDR3 sequence: CASSPLSPFTEAFF. Written as DNA, the CDR3 is TGTGCCAGCTCACCCCTTAGCCCTTTCACTGAAGCTTTCTTT.